This passage covers 8 T cell receptor beta chains from one sample sequenced in a study of breast tumors, draining lymph nodes, adjacent tissues. TCRdb independently ran MiXCR on the multiplex PCR reads; one entry per CDR3 protein. The data contain 20,000 to 25,000 distinct CDR3 sequences, around two thirds of them singletons. The sequencing input was tumor-adjacent breast tissue. The receptors originated from a female donor with breast cancer. Some clones in this sample may be carry-over from other donors' samples.

The chain is built from TRBV4-3 and TRBJ2-6; no clear D. This CDR3 has 17 amino acids. Trimming took 0 bases from V and 0 from J, leaving 9 bases between them. CDR1 and CDR2 from the germline V gene are LGHNA and YSLEER. The DNA for the CDR3 is TGCGCCAGCAGCCAAGACTGGGTTTCCTCTGGGGCCAACGTCCTGACTTTC. Its translation: CASSQDWVSSGANVLTF.

The rearrangement uses TRBV19 and TRBJ2-5; D call uncertain. CDR1 is LNHDA, CDR2 SQIVND, per germline (reference sequence). This CDR3 comprises 14 residues. V lost 4 bases, J lost 0 bases, and 9 bases lay in between. The CDR3 sequence: CASSTRQDQETQYF. DNA of the CDR3: TGTGCCAGTAGTACCCGACAAGACCAAGAGACCCAGTACTTC.

This clonotype was counted many times. The V call is TRBV6-1, the J call TRBJ2-7, with 11 bases matching TRBD2. V dropped 8 bases and J dropped 2; count of bases not matched to a gene: 8. The germline gives CDR1 MNHNS, CDR2 SASEGT. The CDR3 runs 15 residues. Here the CDR3 DNA reads TGTGCCAGCTTACATCGACTAGCGGGAACCTACGAGCAGTACTTC. Translated, it gives CASLHRLAGTYEQYF.

The chain couples TRBV10-3 to TRBJ2-5; 7 nucleotides match TRBD1. The CDR3 covers 14 residues. The J segment lost 5 bases and the V segment lost 6 bases, leaving 9 bases of the junction unmatched. The germline V gene has CDR1 ENHRY and CDR2 SYGVKD. The CDR3 DNA reads as TGTGCCATCAGACGACAGGGAATGGTGGAGACCCAGTACTTC. Encoded protein: CAIRRQGMVETQYF.

This clonotype was seen a handful of times. V is TRBV11-1 and J is TRBJ1-2, with 7 bases identical to TRBD1. CDR1 is SGHAT, CDR2 FQDESV, per germline (reference sequence). The CDR3 loop spans 15 amino acids. The trim removed 4 bases at V and 2 bases at J, leaving 7 bases unmatched. This CDR3 is CASSSVGQENYGYTF. In DNA, the CDR3 is TGTGCCAGCAGCTCGGTCGGACAGGAGAACTATGGCTACACCTTC.

V is TRBV6-2 or TRBV6-3 and J is TRBJ2-7; TRBD2 matches 7 bases. Germline loops: CDR1 MNHEY, CDR2 SVGEGT. With 5 bases clipped from V and 3 bases from J, the junction kept 13 bases outside the gene matches. CDR3 length: 16 residues. The CDR3 reads CASSPWVPAGSYEQYF. The CDR3 region has the DNA TGTGCCAGCAGTCCCTGGGTTCCAGCGGGAAGCTACGAGCAGTACTTC.

The rearrangement uses TRBV7-2 and TRBJ2-2; D is uncertain. Trimming stripped 1 base from V and 7 bases from J, with 7 bases between. Germline V gives CDR1 SGHTA, CDR2 FQGNSA. The CDR3 loop spans 13 amino acids. The CDR3 nucleotides are TGTGCCAGCAGCTTAGTGGGGTTCGGGGAGCTGTTTTTT. Translated, it gives CASSLVGFGELFF. Based on the CDR3 plus reference TRBV7-2 and TRBJ2-2, the full variable domain is GAGVSQSPSNKVTEKGKDVELRCDPISGHTALYWYRQSLGQGLEFLIYFQGNSAPDKSGLPSDRFSAERTGGSVSTLTIQRTQQEDSAVYLCASSLVGFGELFFGEGSRLTVL.

The chain links TRBV20-1 to TRBJ1-6, with TRBD1 identical over 9 bases. CDR1 DFQATT and CDR2 SNEGSKA come from the germline V gene (reference sequence). V was clipped by 0 bases and J by 10 bases; unmatched bases: 4. The CDR3 has 14 residues. The CDR3 sequence: CSARDGTGISPLHF. CDR3 DNA sequence: TGCAGTGCTAGAGATGGGACAGGGATATCACCCCTCCACTTT.